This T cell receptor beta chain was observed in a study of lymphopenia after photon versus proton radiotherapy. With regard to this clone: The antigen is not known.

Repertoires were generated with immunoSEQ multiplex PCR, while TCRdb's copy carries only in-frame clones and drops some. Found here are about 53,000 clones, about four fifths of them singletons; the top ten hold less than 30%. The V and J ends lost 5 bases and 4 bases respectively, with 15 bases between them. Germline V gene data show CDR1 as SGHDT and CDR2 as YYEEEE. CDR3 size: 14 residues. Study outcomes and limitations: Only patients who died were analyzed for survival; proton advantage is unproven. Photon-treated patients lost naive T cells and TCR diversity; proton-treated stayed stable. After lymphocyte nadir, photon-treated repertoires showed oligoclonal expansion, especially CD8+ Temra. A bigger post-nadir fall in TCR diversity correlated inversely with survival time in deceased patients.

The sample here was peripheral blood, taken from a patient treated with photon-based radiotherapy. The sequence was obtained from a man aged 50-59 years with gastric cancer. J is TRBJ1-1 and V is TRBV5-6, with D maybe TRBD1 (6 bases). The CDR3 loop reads CASRLQGEGTEAFF. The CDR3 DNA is TGTGCCAGCAGACTACAGGGAGAGGGCACTGAAGCTTTCTTT.